Reported below is one T cell receptor beta chain. The antigen remains unidentified. This entry comes from a study of blood T cell dynamics during melanoma immunotherapy. Study-level information: Standard first-line treatment here was pembrolizumab or nivolumab plus ipilimumab in metastatic melanoma.

Study observations and caveats: Among sorted CD8+ subsets, immune-effector cells had the highest clonality and cell-free DNA similarity.

Profiled with immunoSEQ multiplex PCR; TCRdb holds only in-frame clones, not every one. The sample lists 15,000 or so clones; approximately 94% were seen once. Indicated time point: week 3, after first cycle of checkpoint inhibitor. The CDR3 spans 15 residues. The V and J ends lost 6 bases and 2 bases, in that order; junction bases with no gene match: 8. Germline lookup yields CDR1 LNHDA and CDR2 SQIVND (reference sequence). This chain joins TRBV19 and TRBJ2-7; 9 positions agree with TRBD1. The sequences come from effector memory CD8+ T cells from blood, collected from a patient treated with checkpoint blockade. The TCR comes from a human donor with melanoma. CDR3 coding DNA: TGTGCCAGTAGCCCCCGGGACAGGGAAGCCTACGAGCAGTACTTC. Its protein product is CASSPRDREAYEQYF. The full variable domain, completed using reference TRBV19 and TRBJ2-7, is DGGITQSPKYLFRKEGQNVTLSCEQNLNHDAMYWYRQDPGQGLRLIYYSQIVNDFQKGDIAEGYSVSREKKESFPLTVTSAQKNPTAFYLCASSPRDREAYEQYFGPGTRLTVT.